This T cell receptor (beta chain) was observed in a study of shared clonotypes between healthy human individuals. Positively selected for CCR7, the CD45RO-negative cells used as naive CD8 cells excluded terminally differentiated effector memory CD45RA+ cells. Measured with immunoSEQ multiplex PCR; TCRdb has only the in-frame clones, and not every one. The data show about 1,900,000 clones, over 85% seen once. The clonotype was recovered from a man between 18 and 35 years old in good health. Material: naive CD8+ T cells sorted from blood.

The CDR3 DNA reads as TGTGCCAGCAGCTCTTCACCGGGAGGAGAGCAGTTCTTC. Translation: CASSSSPGGEQFF. The gene calls are TRBV7-9 and TRBJ2-1, with TRBD2 identical over 7 bases. The CDR3 spans 13 residues. Germline CDR1 and CDR2: SEHNR and FQNEAQ (reference sequence). The junction had 7 bases not matched to a gene; V was cut back by 4 bases and J by 10 bases. Variable domain in full (rest from reference TRBV7-9 and TRBJ2-1): DTGVSQNPRHKITKRGQNVTFRCDPISEHNRLYWYRQTLGQGPEFLTYFQNEAQLEKSRLLSDRFSAERPKGSFSTLEIQRTEQGDSAMYLCASSSSPGGEQFFGPGTRLTVL.